This T cell receptor (beta chain) was sequenced for a study of metastatic and nonmetastatic thyroid tumors. About the research overall: Comparison of repertoires was carried out across blood and tumor or nodule tissue from malignant and benign thyroid patients. Study-level points and caveats: The study reportedly found significantly higher TCR beta diversity in malignant thyroid tumors than benign nodules, in blood and tumor.

On this clone itself: Its antigen is unidentified.

Thyroid surgery took place with no prior treatment in any patient. Original analysis: Clinicopathological groups of papillary thyroid cancer showed CDR3 differences that were used to build a distant-metastasis classifier. TCRdb reprocessed the PCR reads using MiXCR. TCRdb's processing, not the authors' own work, is the source of the V and J calls. The table includes roughly 81,000 clones, about 9.1% detected once. Germline trimming cut 4 bases from V and 5 bases from J; bases unmatched to any gene: 2. The CDR3 runs 14 residues. Germline-derived CDR1 and CDR2 are LGHDT and YNNKEL (reference sequence). This clonotype was sampled from a female donor with papillary thyroid cancer or a benign thyroid nodule (not recorded which). Some clones in this sample may be carry-over from other donors' samples. The sequencing sample was made of blood. V gene TRBV3-1 combines with J gene TRBJ2-7; 13 positions match TRBD2. The CDR3 loop reads CASSRTSGGHEQYF. As DNA, the CDR3 is TGTGCCAGCAGCCGGACTAGCGGGGGCCACGAGCAGTACTTC.